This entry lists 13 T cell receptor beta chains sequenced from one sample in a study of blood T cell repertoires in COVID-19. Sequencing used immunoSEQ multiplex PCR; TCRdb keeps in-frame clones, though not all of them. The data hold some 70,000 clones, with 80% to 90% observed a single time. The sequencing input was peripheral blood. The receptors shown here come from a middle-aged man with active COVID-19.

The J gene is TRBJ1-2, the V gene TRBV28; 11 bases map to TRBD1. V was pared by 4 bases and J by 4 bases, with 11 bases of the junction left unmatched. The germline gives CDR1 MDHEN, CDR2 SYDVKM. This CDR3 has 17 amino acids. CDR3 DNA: TGTGCCAGCAGTTACAGGCCCGGACAGGGGGCGTTCTATGGCTACACCTTC. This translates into CASSYRPGQGAFYGYTF.

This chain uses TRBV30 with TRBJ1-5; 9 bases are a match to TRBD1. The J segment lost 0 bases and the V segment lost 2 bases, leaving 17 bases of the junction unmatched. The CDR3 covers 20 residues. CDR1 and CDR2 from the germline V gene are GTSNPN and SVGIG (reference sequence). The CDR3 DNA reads TGTGCCTGGAGTTCTGGCCTGGACAGGGGCCGAACTAATAGCAATCAGCCCCAGCATTTT. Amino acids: CAWSSGLDRGRTNSNQPQHF.

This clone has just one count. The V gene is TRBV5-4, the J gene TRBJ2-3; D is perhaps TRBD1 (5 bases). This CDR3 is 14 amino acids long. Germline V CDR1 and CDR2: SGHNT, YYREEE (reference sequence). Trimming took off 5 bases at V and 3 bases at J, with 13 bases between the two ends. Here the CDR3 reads CASSRTSGTDTQYF. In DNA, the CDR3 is TGTGCCAGCAGTCGCACCTCAGGGACAGATACGCAGTATTTT. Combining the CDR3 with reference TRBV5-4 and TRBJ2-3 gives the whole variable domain ETGVTQSPTHLIKTRGQQVTLRCSSQSGHNTVSWYQQALGQGPQFIFQYYREEENGRGNFPPRFSGLQFPNYSSELNVNALELDDSALYLCASSRTSGTDTQYFGPGTRLTVL.

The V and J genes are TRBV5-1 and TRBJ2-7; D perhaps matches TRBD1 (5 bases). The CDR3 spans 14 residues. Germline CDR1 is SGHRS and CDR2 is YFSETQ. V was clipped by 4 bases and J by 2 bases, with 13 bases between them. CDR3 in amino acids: CASSLSGLAYEQYF. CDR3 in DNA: TGCGCCAGCAGCCTCTCAGGGCTAGCCTACGAGCAGTACTTC.

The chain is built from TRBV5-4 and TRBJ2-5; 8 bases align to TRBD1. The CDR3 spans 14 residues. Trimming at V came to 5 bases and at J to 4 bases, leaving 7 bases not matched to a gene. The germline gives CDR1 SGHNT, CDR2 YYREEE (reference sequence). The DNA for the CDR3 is TGTGCCAGCAGGTCCCAGGGGGCGCGAGAGACCCAGTACTTC. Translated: CASRSQGARETQYF.

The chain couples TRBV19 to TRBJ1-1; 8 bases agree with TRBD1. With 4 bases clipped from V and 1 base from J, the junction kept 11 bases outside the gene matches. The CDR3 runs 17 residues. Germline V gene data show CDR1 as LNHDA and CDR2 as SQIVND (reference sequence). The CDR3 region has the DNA TGTGCCAGTAGTACCTCCCCGTCCCAGGGGGCGAACACTGAAGCTTTCTTT. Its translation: CASSTSPSQGANTEAFF.

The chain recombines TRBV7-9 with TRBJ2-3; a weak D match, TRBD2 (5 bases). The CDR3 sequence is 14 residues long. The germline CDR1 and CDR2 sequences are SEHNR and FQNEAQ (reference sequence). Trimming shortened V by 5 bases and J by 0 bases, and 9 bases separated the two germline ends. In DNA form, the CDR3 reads TGTGCCAGCAGCGGAGAGGGTAGCACAGATACGCAGTATTTT. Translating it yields CASSGEGSTDTQYF.

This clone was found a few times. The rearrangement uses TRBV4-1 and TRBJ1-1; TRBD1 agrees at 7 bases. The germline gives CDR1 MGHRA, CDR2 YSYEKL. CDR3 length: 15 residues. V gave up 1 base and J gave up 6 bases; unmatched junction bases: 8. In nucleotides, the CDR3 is TGCGCCAGCAGCCAAGGGCGTCTAGGGGGCGCTGAAGCTTTCTTT. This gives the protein CASSQGRLGGAEAFF.

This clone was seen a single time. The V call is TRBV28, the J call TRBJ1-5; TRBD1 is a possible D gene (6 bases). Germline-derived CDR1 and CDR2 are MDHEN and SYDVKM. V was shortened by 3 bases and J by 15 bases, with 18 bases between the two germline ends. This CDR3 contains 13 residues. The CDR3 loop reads CASSFSVDRPGHF. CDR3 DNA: TGTGCCAGCAGTTTCAGCGTAGACAGGCCTGGGCATTTT.

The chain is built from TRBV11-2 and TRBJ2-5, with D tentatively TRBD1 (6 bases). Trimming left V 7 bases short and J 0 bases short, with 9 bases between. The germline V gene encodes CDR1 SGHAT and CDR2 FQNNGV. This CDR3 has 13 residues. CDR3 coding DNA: TGTGCCAGCATCAGGGGTTACCAAGAGACCCAGTACTTC. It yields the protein CASIRGYQETQYF.

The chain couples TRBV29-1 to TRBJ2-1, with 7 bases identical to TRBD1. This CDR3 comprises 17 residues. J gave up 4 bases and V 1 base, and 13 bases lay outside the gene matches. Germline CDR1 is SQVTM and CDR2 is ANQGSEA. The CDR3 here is CSVEGIGLGQIYNEQFF. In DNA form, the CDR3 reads TGCAGCGTTGAAGGAATAGGACTGGGACAGATATACAATGAGCAGTTCTTC.

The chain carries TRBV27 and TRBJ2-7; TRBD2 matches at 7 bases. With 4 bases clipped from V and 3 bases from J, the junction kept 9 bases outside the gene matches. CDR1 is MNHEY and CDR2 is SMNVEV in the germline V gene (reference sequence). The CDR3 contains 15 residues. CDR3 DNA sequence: TGTGCCAGCAGTTCTCTAGCGGTCCTTGGCTACGAGCAGTACTTC. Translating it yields CASSSLAVLGYEQYF.

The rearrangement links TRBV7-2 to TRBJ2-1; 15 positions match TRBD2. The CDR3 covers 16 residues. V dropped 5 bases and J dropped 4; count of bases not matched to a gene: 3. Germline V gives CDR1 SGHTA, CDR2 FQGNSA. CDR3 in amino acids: CASSRTSGGGYNEQFF. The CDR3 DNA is TGTGCCAGCAGCAGGACTAGCGGGGGGGGTTACAATGAGCAGTTCTTC.